The source of this T cell receptor beta chain is a study of blood T cell repertoires in COVID-19. For the study at large: Researchers got acute and convalescent COVID-19 samples from the United States, Italy and Spain. T cells, B-cell-depleted T cells, or PBMCs provided the cDNA or gDNA that served as material.

Germline-derived CDR1 and CDR2 are SGHRS and YFSETQ. The V gene end was trimmed by 4 bases and the J gene end by 1 base; junction bases not matched to a gene: 5. This CDR3 has 15 amino acids. Enrolled during active infection, Seattle patients were then followed longitudinally. Original processing methods: Reference gene primer amplification in the assay estimated nucleated cell counts. Assay: immunoSEQ multiplex PCR; the TCRdb copy retains only in-frame clones and omits some. The V and J calls and clone size were taken over from that table, and D and trimming were inferred from the DNA. The data show 200,000 or so clones, approximately 86% seen once.

Sequenced: peripheral blood. The TCR sequence derives from a man aged 55-75 years with COVID-19, enrolled during active disease. The chain uses TRBV5-1 and TRBJ2-7, with 10 bases identical to TRBD2. The CDR3 DNA follows: TGCGCCAGCAGCCCCCGGACTAGCGGATCCTACGAGCAGTACTTC. It codes for CASSPRTSGSYEQYF.